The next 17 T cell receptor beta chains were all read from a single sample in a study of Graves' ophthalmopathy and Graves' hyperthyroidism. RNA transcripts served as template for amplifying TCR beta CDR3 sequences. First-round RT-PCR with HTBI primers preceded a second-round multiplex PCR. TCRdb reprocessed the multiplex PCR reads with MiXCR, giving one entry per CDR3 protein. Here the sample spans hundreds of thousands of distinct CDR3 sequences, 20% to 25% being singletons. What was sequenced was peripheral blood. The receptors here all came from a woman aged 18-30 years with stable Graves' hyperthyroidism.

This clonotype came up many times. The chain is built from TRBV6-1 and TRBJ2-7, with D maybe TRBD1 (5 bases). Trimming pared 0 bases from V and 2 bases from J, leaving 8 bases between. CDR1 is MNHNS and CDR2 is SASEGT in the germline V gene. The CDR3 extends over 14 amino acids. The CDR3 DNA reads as TGTGCCAGCAGTGAAGCCAGGGTACCCTACGAGCAGTACTTC. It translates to CASSEARVPYEQYF.

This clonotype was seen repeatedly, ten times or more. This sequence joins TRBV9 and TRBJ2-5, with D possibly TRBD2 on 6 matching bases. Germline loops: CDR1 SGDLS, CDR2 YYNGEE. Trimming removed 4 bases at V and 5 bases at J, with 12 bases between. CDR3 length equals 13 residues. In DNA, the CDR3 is TGTGCCAGCAGCCCCCCCCGGGAGGAGACCCAGTACTTC. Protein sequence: CASSPPREETQYF.

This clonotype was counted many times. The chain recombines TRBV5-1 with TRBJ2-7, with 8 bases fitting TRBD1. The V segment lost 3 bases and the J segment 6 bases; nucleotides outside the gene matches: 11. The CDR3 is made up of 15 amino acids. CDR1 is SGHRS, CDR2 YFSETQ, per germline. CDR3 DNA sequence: TGCGCCAGCAGCTATAGACAGGGGATAGGAGGCGAGCAGTACTTC. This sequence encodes CASSYRQGIGGEQYF.

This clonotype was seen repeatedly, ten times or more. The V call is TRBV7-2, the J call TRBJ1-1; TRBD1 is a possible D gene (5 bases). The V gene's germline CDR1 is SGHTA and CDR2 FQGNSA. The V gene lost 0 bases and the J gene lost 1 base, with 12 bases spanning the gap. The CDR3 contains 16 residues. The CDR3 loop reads CASSLAPGRGNTEAFF. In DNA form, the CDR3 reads TGTGCCAGCAGCTTAGCGCCGGGACGAGGGAACACTGAAGCTTTCTTT.

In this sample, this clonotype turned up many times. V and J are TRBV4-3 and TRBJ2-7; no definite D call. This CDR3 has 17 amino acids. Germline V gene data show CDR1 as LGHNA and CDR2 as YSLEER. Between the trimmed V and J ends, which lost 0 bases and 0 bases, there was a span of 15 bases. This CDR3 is CASSQDRLAPSSYEQYF. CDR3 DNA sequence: TGCGCCAGCAGCCAAGATAGGTTGGCGCCGAGCTCCTACGAGCAGTACTTC.

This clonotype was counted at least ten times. CDR3 DNA sequence: TGCGCCAGCAGCTTGCATAGGGGGACGACTTCTAACTATGGCTACACCTTC. Residues: CASSLHRGTTSNYGYTF. This chain joins TRBV5-1 and TRBJ1-2; a weak D match, TRBD1 (6 bases). The CDR3 covers 17 residues. Trimming took 1 base from V and 0 from J, leaving 16 bases between them. CDR1 and CDR2 (germline): SGHRS, YFSETQ.

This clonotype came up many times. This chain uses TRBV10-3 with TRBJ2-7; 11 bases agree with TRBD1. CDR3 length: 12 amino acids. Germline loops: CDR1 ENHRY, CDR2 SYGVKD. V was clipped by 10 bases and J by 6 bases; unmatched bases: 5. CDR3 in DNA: TGTGCCACGTGGGACAGGGGGTCCGAGCAGTACTTC. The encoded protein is CATWDRGSEQYF.

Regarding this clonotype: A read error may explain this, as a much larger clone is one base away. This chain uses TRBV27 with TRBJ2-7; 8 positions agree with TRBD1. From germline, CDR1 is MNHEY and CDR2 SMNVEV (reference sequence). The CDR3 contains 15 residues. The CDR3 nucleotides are TGTGCCAGCAGTTTTTTTACAGGGGGATCCTACGAGCAGTGCTTC. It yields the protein CASSFFTGGSYEQCF.

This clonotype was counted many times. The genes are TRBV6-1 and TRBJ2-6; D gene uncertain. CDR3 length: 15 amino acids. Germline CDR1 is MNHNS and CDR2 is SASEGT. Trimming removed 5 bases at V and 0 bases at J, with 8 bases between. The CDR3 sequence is CASSPASSGANVLTF. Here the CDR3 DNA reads TGTGCCAGCAGTCCAGCGAGCTCTGGGGCCAACGTCCTGACTTTC.

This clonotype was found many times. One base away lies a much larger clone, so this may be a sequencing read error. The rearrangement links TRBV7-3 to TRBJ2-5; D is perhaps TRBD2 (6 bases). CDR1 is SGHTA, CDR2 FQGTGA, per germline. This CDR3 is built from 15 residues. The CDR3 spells CASSLKLGTGETKYF. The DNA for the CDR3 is TGTGCCAGCAGCTTAAAGCTGGGTACGGGAGAGACCAAGTACTTC.

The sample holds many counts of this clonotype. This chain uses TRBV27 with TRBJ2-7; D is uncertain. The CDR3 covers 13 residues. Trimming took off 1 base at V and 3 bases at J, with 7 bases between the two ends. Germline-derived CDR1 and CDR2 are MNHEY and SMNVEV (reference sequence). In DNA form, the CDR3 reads TGTGCCAGCAGTTTATTTGCCGGCTACGAGCAGTACTTC. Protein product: CASSLFAGYEQYF.

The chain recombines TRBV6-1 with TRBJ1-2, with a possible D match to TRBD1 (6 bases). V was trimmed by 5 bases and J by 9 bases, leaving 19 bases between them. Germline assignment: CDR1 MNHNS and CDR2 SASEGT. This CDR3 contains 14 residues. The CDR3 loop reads CASSPKQGIGSYTF. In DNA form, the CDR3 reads TGTGCCAGCAGTCCCAAACAGGGAATAGGGAGCTACACCTTC.

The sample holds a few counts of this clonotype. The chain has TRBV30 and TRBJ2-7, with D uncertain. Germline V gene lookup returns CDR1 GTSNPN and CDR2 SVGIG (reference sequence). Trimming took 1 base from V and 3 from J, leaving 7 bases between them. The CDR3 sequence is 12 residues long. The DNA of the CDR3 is TGTGCCTGGAGTGAAAGATTCTACGAGCAGTACTTC. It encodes CAWSERFYEQYF.

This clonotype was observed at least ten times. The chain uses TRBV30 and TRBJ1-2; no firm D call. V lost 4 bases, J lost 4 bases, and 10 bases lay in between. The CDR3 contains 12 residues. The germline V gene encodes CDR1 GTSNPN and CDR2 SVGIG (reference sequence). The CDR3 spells CAWTGGPYGYTF. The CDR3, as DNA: TGTGCCTGGACAGGAGGTCCCTATGGCTACACCTTC.

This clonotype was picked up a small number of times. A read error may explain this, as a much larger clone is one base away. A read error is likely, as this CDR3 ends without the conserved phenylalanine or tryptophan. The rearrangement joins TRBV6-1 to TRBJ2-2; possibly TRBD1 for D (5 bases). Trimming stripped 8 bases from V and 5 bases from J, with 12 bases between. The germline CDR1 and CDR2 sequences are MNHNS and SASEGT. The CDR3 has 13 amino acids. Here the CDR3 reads CASAGILTGELFL. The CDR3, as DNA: TGTGCCAGCGCAGGGATCCTAACCGGGGAGCTGTTTTTG.

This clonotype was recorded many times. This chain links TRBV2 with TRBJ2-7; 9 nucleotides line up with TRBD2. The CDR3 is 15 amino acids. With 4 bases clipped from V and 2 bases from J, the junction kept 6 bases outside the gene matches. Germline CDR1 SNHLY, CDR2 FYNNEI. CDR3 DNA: TGTGCCAGCAGTGTCAAACTAGCGGGTGCCTACGAGCAGTACTTC. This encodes CASSVKLAGAYEQYF.

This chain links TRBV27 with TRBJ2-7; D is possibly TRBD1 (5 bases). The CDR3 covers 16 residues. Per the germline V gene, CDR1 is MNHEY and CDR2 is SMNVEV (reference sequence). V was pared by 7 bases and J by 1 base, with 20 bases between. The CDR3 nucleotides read TGTGCCAGCATGAAATTCCCTACAGGACCTTCCTACGAGCAGTACTTC. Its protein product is CASMKFPTGPSYEQYF.